This TCR beta chain was documented in a study of cytomegalovirus exposure and HLA in healthy donors. In the PCR, 60 Vbeta and 13 Jbeta primers were used. Sequencing used immunoSEQ multiplex PCR; TCRdb keeps in-frame clones, though not all of them. This table has around 120,000 clones, around 60% appearing once. CDR1 is SGHTA, CDR2 FQGNSA, per germline. CDR3 length: 14 amino acids. Concerning this clone: Antigen specificity is unknown.

The study, taken as a whole, reports: Earlier analysis looked at TCR beta V segments, and most were productive about 87% or about 30% of the time. HLA-A and HLA-B allele assignments for most subjects were reportedly predicted accurately using TCR beta sequences.

The chain is built from TRBV7-2 and TRBJ2-5, with 7 bases fitting TRBD1. The DNA end lines up better with TRBJ2-7; the J call may be wrong. Sequenced sample: PBMCs. The receptor was derived from a man under 40 in good health and CMV-seropositive. CDR3 protein: CASSQGQVSYEQYF. CDR3 DNA sequence: TGTGCCAGCAGCCAAGGACAGGTCTCCTACGAGCAGTACTTC.